The subject of this entry is one T cell receptor (beta chain). Its antigen remains unidentified. 60 Vbeta and 13 Jbeta primers were used in PCR. Here immunoSEQ multiplex PCR was the method, and the copy in TCRdb shows in-frame clones only, minus some. The data contain tens of thousands of clones, almost 85% of them singletons. At the time of sampling, donors were nominally healthy, though unrecorded immune exposures were likely. Germline CDR1 reads SNHLY; CDR2 reads FYNNEI. The CDR3 is 15 amino acids. The J segment lost 4 bases and the V segment lost 2 bases, leaving 3 bases of the junction unmatched. The sample originates from a study of cytomegalovirus exposure and HLA in healthy donors. General observations from the study: The authors later linked a missense DCLRE1C variant to TCR beta V- and J-gene trimming.

Sequences were obtained from PBMCs. This chain connects TRBV2 to TRBJ1-3, with 9 nucleotides matching TRBD1. This TCR derives from a middle-aged man in good health and CMV-seronegative. The DNA of the CDR3 is TGTGCCAGCAGTGAACCCGGGACAGGGGGAAACACCATATATTTT. Translating gives CASSEPGTGGNTIYF.